These 17 T cell receptor beta chains came from one sample sequenced in a study of technical replicates of blood from a few donors. The assay was immunoSEQ multiplex PCR, and TCRdb's table has in-frame clones only and misses some. The table records 65,000 to 85,000 clones, 98% of them present only once. The sample comprised T cells isolated from PBMCs. The receptors come from a human donor in good health.

This chain uses TRBV15 with TRBJ2-5, with 8 bases identical to TRBD2. This CDR3 has 17 residues. The V and J ends lost 3 bases and 2 bases, in that order; junction bases with no gene match: 11. The germline CDR1 and CDR2 sequences are LNHNV and YYDKDF (reference sequence). The CDR3 coding sequence is TGTGCCACCAGCAGGTATCCGGGACTAGGGATACAAGAGACCCAGTACTTC. It translates to CATSRYPGLGIQETQYF.

This chain links TRBV6-5 with TRBJ1-4; D uncertain. CDR1 is MNHEY, CDR2 SVGAGI, per germline. The V and J ends lost 0 bases and 8 bases respectively, with 16 bases between them. This CDR3 has 16 amino acids. This CDR3 is CASSYSKGGGREKLFF. Here the CDR3 DNA reads TGTGCCAGCAGTTACTCGAAGGGTGGCGGGAGGGAAAAACTGTTTTTT.

V and J are TRBV5-1 and TRBJ2-5; 8 nucleotides align to TRBD1. The end of the DNA is better explained by TRBJ2-7, so the J call may be wrong. This CDR3 comprises 14 residues. Germline loops: CDR1 SGHRS, CDR2 YFSETQ. CDR3 nucleotides: TGCGCCAGCAGCCCTGGACAGGGCTCCTACGAGCAGTACTTC. This translates into CASSPGQGSYEQYF.

This chain joins TRBV27 and TRBJ2-3; D not resolved. There are 12 residues in the CDR3. Germline values: CDR1 MNHEY, CDR2 SMNVEV (reference sequence). V lost 6 bases and J 4 bases, leaving 8 bases between the germline ends. This chain's CDR3 is CASSPGSDTQYF. CDR3 bases: TGTGCCAGCAGCCCAGGATCAGATACGCAGTATTTT.

The V gene is TRBV30, the J gene TRBJ2-3; unclear D gene. CDR1 and CDR2 (germline): GTSNPN, SVGIG (reference sequence). Trimming took off 5 bases at V and 6 bases at J, with 12 bases between the two ends. The CDR3 has 12 residues. CDR3 protein: CAWEFGDDTQYF. In DNA form, the CDR3 reads TGTGCCTGGGAATTCGGAGACGATACGCAGTATTTT. The full variable domain, in which reference TRBV30 and TRBJ2-3 provide the parts outside the CDR3, is SQTIHQWPATLVQPVGSPLSLECTVEGTSNPNLYWYRQAAGRGLQLLFYSVGIGQISSEVPQNLSASRPQDRQFILSSKKLLLSDSGFYLCAWEFGDDTQYFGPGTRLTVL.

This chain links TRBV11-2 with TRBJ2-7; the D gene is possibly TRBD1 (7 bases). V dropped 3 bases and J dropped 7 bases, with 10 bases sitting between them. Germline CDR1 SGHAT, CDR2 FQNNGV. This CDR3 comprises 12 residues. The CDR3 nucleotides read TGTGCCAGCAGCTTTTCAGGGGGGGAGCAGTACTTC. Encoded protein: CASSFSGGEQYF.

This chain uses TRBV5-1 with TRBJ1-1, with a possible D match to TRBD1 (6 bases). Germline V lookup: CDR1 SGHRS, CDR2 YFSETQ. V lost 5 bases to trimming and J lost 3 bases, with 11 bases between them. The CDR3 contains 13 residues. The CDR3 DNA reads as TGCGCCAGCAGTCTGGGGGCTGACACTGAAGCTTTCTTT. This translates into CASSLGADTEAFF.

The chain couples TRBV6-5 to TRBJ1-1; D is perhaps TRBD1 (6 bases). V was trimmed by 3 bases and J by 5 bases, leaving 16 bases between them. This CDR3 region has 15 residues. Germline CDR1 MNHEY, CDR2 SVGAGI. The CDR3 sequence: CASSYYLGGDTEAFF. CDR3 nucleotides: TGTGCCAGCAGTTATTACTTAGGGGGTGATACTGAAGCTTTCTTT.

This clone was detected once. The chain combines TRBV6-5 with TRBJ2-7, with 11 bases that match TRBD1. The junction had 6 bases not matched to a gene; V was cut back by 5 bases and J by 3 bases. Per germline, CDR1 MNHEY and CDR2 SVGAGI. The CDR3 has 15 amino acids. This CDR3 is CASSRRDRGFYEQYF. In DNA form, the CDR3 reads TGTGCCAGCAGTCGCCGGGACAGGGGGTTCTACGAGCAGTACTTC.

The chain joins TRBV15 to TRBJ1-4; D possibly corresponds to TRBD1 (6 bases). The CDR3 is 14 amino acids. The V and J ends lost 1 base and 8 bases respectively, with 11 bases between them. Germline V CDR1 and CDR2: LNHNV, YYDKDF (reference sequence). The CDR3 DNA follows: TGTGCCACCAGCAGAGGACAGGTGGGGGAAAAACTGTTTTTT. This encodes CATSRGQVGEKLFF. Looking up the rest from reference TRBV15 and TRBJ1-4 gives the full variable domain: DAMVIQNPRYQVTQFGKPVTLSCSQTLNHNVMYWYQQKSSQAPKLLFHYYDKDFNNEADTPDNFQSRRPNTSFCFLDIRSPGLGDTAMYLCATSRGQVGEKLFFGSGTQLSVL.

The count of this clone is one. The chain employs TRBV2 and TRBJ2-5, with 10 bases aligning to TRBD1. This CDR3 is built from 16 residues. Unmatched junction bases numbered 9, after V lost 5 bases and J lost 3 bases. CDR1 is SNHLY, CDR2 FYNNEI, per germline. CDR3 amino acids: CASSSSIGTGEETQYF. CDR3 bases: TGTGCCAGCAGTTCAAGCATCGGGACAGGGGAAGAGACCCAGTACTTC.

This CDR3 reads CAGQGGSGNTIYF. CDR3 coding DNA: TGTGCCGGGCAAGGGGGCTCTGGAAACACCATATATTTT. The rearrangement joins TRBV19 to TRBJ1-3; tentative D call: TRBD1 (6 bases). In germline, CDR1 is LNHDA, CDR2 SQIVND (reference sequence). Trimming stripped 11 bases from V and 0 bases from J, with 11 bases between. This CDR3 has 13 amino acids.

The chain recombines TRBV5-4 with TRBJ2-3; D possibly corresponds to TRBD2 (6 bases). CDR3 size: 16 residues. CDR1 is SGHNT and CDR2 is YYREEE in the germline V gene (reference sequence). The V end was cut by 4 bases, the J end by 1 base, with 16 bases between. The CDR3 here is CASSPTARDGTDTQYF. The CDR3 nucleotides are TGTGCCAGCAGCCCCACAGCGCGGGACGGCACAGATACGCAGTATTTT.

The genes are TRBV5-1 and TRBJ1-1; D ambiguous. This CDR3 comprises 14 residues. In germline, CDR1 is SGHRS, CDR2 YFSETQ. The V end was cut by 2 bases, the J end by 1 base, with 9 bases between. CDR3 in amino acids: CASSFLSPNTEAFF. CDR3 bases: TGCGCCAGCAGCTTCCTCTCCCCGAACACTGAAGCTTTCTTT.

The V and J genes are TRBV28 and TRBJ2-7, with D uncertain. Trimming took off 3 bases at V and 4 bases at J, with 13 bases between the two ends. Germline V gene sequence: CDR1 MDHEN, CDR2 SYDVKM. The CDR3 spans 14 residues. CDR3 sequence (DNA): TGTGCCAGCAGTTTTCCACGTCTACCTTACGAGCAGTACTTC. Residues: CASSFPRLPYEQYF.

The rearrangement links TRBV30 to TRBJ1-6; 9 bases map to TRBD1. The germline V gene encodes CDR1 GTSNPN and CDR2 SVGIG (reference sequence). The J segment lost 0 bases and the V segment lost 2 bases, leaving 5 bases of the junction unmatched. This CDR3 is built from 17 residues. Here the CDR3 DNA reads TGTGCCTGGAGTATGGGACAGGGAAGCTCCTATAATTCACCCCTCCACTTT. Residues: CAWSMGQGSSYNSPLHF.

This chain links TRBV4-2 with TRBJ2-7; D is unclear. Germline lookup yields CDR1 LGHNA and CDR2 YNFKEQ. The CDR3 loop spans 14 amino acids. V dropped 0 bases and J dropped 2 bases, with 8 bases sitting between them. CDR3 protein: CASSQESQTYEQYF. CDR3 nucleotides: TGTGCCAGCAGCCAAGAATCACAGACCTACGAGCAGTACTTC.